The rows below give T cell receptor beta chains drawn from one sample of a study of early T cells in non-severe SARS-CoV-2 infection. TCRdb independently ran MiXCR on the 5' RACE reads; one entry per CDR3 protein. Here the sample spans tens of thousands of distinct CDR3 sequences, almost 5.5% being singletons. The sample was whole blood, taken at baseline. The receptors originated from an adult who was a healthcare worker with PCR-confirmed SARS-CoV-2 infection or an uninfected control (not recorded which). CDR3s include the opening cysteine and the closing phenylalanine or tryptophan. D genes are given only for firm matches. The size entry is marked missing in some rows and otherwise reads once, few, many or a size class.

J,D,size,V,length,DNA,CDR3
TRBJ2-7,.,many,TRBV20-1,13,TGCAGTGCTAGAGATAGGGAGCCCTACGAGCAGTACTTC,CSARDREPYEQYF
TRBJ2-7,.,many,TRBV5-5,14,TGTGCCAGCAGCTTGGAGTGGGCCGCCTGGGAGCAGTACTTC,CASSLEWAAWEQYF
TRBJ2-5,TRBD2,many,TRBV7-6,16,TGTGCCAGCAGCTTAAGGGTAGCGGGGGACCAAGAGACCCAGTACTTC,CASSLRVAGDQETQYF
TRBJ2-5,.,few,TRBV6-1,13,TGTGCCAGCAGGTCGGATAACGACGAGACCCAGTACTTC,CASRSDNDETQYF
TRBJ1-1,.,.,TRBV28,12,TGTGCCACCACCCCGGGGGAGGCTGAAGCTTTCTTT,CATTPGEAEAFF
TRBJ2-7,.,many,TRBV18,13,TGTGCCAGCTCTCAGACTAGAACCTACGAGCAGTACTTC,CASSQTRTYEQYF
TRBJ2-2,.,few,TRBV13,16,TGTGCCAGCAGCTCCTCCGGGACAAGGAACACCGGGGAGCTGTTTTTT,CASSSSGTRNTGELFF
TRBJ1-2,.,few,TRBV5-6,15,TGTGCCAGCAGCACCGGTGGCCTACTAAACTATGGCTACACCTTC,CASSTGGLLNYGYTF
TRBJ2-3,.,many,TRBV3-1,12,TGTGCCAGCAGCCAAGGAAAGGATACGCAGTATTTT,CASSQGKDTQYF
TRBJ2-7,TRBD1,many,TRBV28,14,TGTGCCAGCAGCACCGGGACAGCCTCCTACGAGCAGTACTTC,CASSTGTASYEQYF
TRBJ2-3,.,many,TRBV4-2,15,TGTGCCAGCAGCCAAGACGGCGGGAGCACAGATACGCAGTATTTT,CASSQDGGSTDTQYF
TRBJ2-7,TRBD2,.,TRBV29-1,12,TGCAGCGTGCTAGCGGGAGCTGGCGAGCAGTACTTC,CSVLAGAGEQYF
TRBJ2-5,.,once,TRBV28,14,TGTGCCAGCTCCCAGGCGGGAATGGAAGAGACCCAGTACTTC,CASSQAGMEETQYF
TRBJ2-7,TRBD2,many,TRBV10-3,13,TGTGCCATCCGGGGACTAGCGTCCTACGAGCAGTACTTC,CAIRGLASYEQYF
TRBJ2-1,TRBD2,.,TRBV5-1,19,TGCGCCAGCAGCTTCTGGACTAGCGGGAGAGGTGTCACCTACAATGAGCAGTTCTTC,CASSFWTSGRGVTYNEQFF
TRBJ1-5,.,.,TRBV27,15,TGTGCCAGCAGTTCGACAGTTTATAGCAATCAGCCCCAGCATTTT,CASSSTVYSNQPQHF
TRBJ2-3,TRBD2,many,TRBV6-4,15,TGTGCCAGCAGTGACGGGACTAGCGACACAGATACGCAGTATTTT,CASSDGTSDTDTQYF
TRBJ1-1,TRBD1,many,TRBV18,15,TGTGCCAGCTCACCACCGGAGAGGGGGACAGGTGAAGCTTTCTTT,CASSPPERGTGEAFF
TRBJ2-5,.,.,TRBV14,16,TGTGCCAGCAGCCAAGTAAGGACGAGGGTGGAAGAGACCCAGTACTTC,CASSQVRTRVEETQYF
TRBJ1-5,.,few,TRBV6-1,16,TGTGCCAGCATGAGGGAGCTGCGATATAGCAATCAGCCCCAGCATTTT,CASMRELRYSNQPQHF
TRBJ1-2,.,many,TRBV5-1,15,TGCGCCAGCAGCTTTGCACCTACGGCAGACTATGGCTACACCTTC,CASSFAPTADYGYTF
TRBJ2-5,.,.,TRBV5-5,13,TGTGCCAGCAGCTTCGTTCTCCAAGAGACCCAGTACTTC,CASSFVLQETQYF
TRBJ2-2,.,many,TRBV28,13,TGTGCCAGCAGTTTACGAGATACGGGGGAGCTGTTTTTT,CASSLRDTGELFF
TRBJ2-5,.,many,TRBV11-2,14,TGTGCCAGCAGGCCTATCACTAGGCAAGAGACCCAGTACTTC,CASRPITRQETQYF
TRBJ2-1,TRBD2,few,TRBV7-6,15,TGTGCCAGCAGCTTAGGGACTAGCAGGAACAATGAGCAGTTCTTC,CASSLGTSRNNEQFF
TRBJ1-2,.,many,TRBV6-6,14,TGTGCCAGCAGCTCCGCCGGGAAGGATGGATGGGACACCTTC,CASSSAGKDGWDTF
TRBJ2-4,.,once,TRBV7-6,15,TGTGCCAGCAGCTTAGGGGTGGCGGCCAAAAACATTCAGTACTTC,CASSLGVAAKNIQYF
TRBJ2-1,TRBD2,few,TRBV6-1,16,TGTGCCAGCAGTGAAGCTTCGGCTAGCGGTCCGAGGGGGCAGTTCTTC,CASSEASASGPRGQFF
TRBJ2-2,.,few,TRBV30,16,TGTGCCTGGATTCCTGCGCGCGGGGAAAGGGACGGGGAGCTGTTTTTT,CAWIPARGERDGELFF
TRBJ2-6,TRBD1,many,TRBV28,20,TGTGCCAGCAGTTTATGGTCCCCGACAGGGGCCATCTCTGGGGCCAACGTCCTGATTTTC,CASSLWSPTGAISGANVLIF
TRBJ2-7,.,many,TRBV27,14,TGTGCCAGCAGTTCTACTGCGGGGGCGGACGAGCAGTACTTC,CASSSTAGADEQYF
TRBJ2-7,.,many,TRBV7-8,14,TGTGCCAGCAGCGCCACACAGACCTCCTACGAGCAGTACTTC,CASSATQTSYEQYF
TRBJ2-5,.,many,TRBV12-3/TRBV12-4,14,TGTGCCAGCAGTTTAGGGGGTTACCAAGAGACCCAGTACTTC,CASSLGGYQETQYF
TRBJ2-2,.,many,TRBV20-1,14,TGCAGTGCTAGTCGGAGATCGAACACCGGGGAGCTGTTTTTT,CSASRRSNTGELFF
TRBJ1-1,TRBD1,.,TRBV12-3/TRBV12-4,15,TGTGCCAGCAGTTTCCTGGACAGGGCGACCGCTGAAGCTTTCTTT,CASSFLDRATAEAFF
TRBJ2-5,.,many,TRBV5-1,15,TGCGCCAGCAGCTTGGAAGACTCCCCCTCCGAGACCCAGTACTTC,CASSLEDSPSETQYF
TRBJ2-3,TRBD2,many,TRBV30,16,TGTGCCTGGACCCCCCCGACTAGCTTTGACGCAGATACGCAGTATTTT,CAWTPPTSFDADTQYF
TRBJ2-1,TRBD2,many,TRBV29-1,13,TGCAGCGTAGCGGGAGGGCCTTACAATGAGCAGTTCTTC,CSVAGGPYNEQFF
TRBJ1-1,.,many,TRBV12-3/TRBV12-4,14,TGTGCCAGCAGTTTAGGGGGGCGGAACACTGAAGCTTTCTTT,CASSLGGRNTEAFF
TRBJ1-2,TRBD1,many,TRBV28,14,TGTGCCAGCAGGATGACAGGGGCGGGCTATGGCTACACCTTC,CASRMTGAGYGYTF
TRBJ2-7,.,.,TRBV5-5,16,TGTGCCAGCAGCTTGCGGGGATTCTCGGAAGCCTACGAGCAGTACTTC,CASSLRGFSEAYEQYF
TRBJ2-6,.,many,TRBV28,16,TGTGCCAGCAGTTTATATGAGGGCTCTGGGGCCAACGTCCTGACTTTC,CASSLYEGSGANVLTF
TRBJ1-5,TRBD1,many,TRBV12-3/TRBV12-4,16,TGTGCCAGCAGTTTAGGGGGACAGGGATCCAATCAGCCCCAGCATTTT,CASSLGGQGSNQPQHF
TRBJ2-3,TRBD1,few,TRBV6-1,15,TGTGCCAGCACCCCGTCCGGGACAGACACAGATACGCAGTATTTT,CASTPSGTDTDTQYF
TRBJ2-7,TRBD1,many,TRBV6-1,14,TGTGCCAGCCCCCGTGGGACAGGGGTCTACGAGCAGTACTTC,CASPRGTGVYEQYF
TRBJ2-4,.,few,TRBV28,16,TGTGCCAGCAGTTTTTTCCGAGCGGGAGCCAAAAACATTCAGTACTTC,CASSFFRAGAKNIQYF
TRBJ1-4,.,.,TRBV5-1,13,TGCGCCAGCAGCTTGGGACTAAATGAAAAACTGTTTTTT,CASSLGLNEKLFF
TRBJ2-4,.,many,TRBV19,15,TGTGCCAGTAGTCTCGCCGTACTAGCCAAAAACATTCAGTACTTC,CASSLAVLAKNIQYF
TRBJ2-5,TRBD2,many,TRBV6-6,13,TGTGCCAGCAGAGGGACTACAAAAGAGACCCAGTACTTC,CASRGTTKETQYF
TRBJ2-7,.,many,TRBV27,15,TGTGCCAGCAGTAGAGTTGCTATTCGGCCTTACGAGCAGTACTTC,CASSRVAIRPYEQYF
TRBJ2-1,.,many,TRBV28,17,TGTGCCAGCAGTTTAGGGGCCCTAGAGCTCTTATACAATGAGCAGTTCTTC,CASSLGALELLYNEQFF
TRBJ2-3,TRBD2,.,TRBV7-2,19,TGTGCCAGCAGCTTAGAAACCGGGGTTTTAGCGGGGCCCACAGATACGCAGTATTTT,CASSLETGVLAGPTDTQYF
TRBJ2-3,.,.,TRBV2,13,TGTGCCAAGGACGGAGAAAGCACAGATACGCAGTATTTT,CAKDGESTDTQYF
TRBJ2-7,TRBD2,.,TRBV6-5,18,TGTGCCAGCAGTTACAAGGCTAGCGGGCGCCTGGGGGGCTACGAGCAGTACTTC,CASSYKASGRLGGYEQYF
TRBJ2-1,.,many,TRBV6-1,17,TGTGCCAGCAGTGGACAGCCGATATCCTCTACGCTGGGTGAGCAGTTCTTC,CASSGQPISSTLGEQFF